The clone carrying this TCR beta chain turned up a few times. Its target is unknown. Total RNA amounts of at least 6 micrograms were extracted per sample. The second PCR ran about 7 to 12 cycles with a sample-barcoded 5' primer and J-beta primers. TCRdb reprocessed the 5' RACE reads with MiXCR, giving one entry per CDR3 protein. Seen here are hundreds of thousands of distinct CDR3 sequences, 49% observed once, and the top ten hold 30% to 40%. This sample is part of a study of blood T cells in healthy people across ages. Study-wide results and limits: Naive CD4+ cell counts and diversity both ran higher in long-lived than in aged donors.

This sequence was found in a woman aged 60-70 years in good health. Sequencing was performed on blood.

In nucleotides, the CDR3 is TGTGCCAGCAGCTTAGAGGCGGGAGGGCCGACTTACAATGAGCAGTTCTTC. It translates to CASSLEAGGPTYNEQFF. J is TRBJ2-1 and V is TRBV7-8, with 9 nucleotides matching TRBD2. CDR1 and CDR2 (germline): SGHVS, FQNEAQ. V lost 1 base and J lost 4; bases outside the gene matches: 8. The CDR3 extends over 17 amino acids.